This TCR beta chain was recorded in a study of cytomegalovirus exposure and HLA in healthy donors. Study findings and constraints: In a later analysis, specific HLA alleles were associated with more than 15,000 TCR beta sequences at a 0.05 false discovery rate. Most TCR sequences showed up rarely, but some public TCRs showed up in many donors. Overall, approximately 150 TCR beta chains were annotated as cytomegalovirus-associated.

The PCR ran on 60 Vbeta and 13 Jbeta primers. Generated by immunoSEQ multiplex PCR, the TCRdb table keeps only in-frame clones and is missing some. The repertoire has under 300,000 clones, 92% of them found once; the top ten carry about 1.7%. Trimming pared 6 bases from V and 10 bases from J, leaving 16 bases between. CDR1 is MDHEN, CDR2 SYDVKM, per germline. This CDR3 has 14 residues. On this clone: Antigen unknown.

Material for sequencing was PBMCs. The sequence was collected from a girl aged 2 to 9 in good health and CMV-seronegative. This chain uses TRBV28 with TRBJ1-6; D is unresolved. The CDR3 reads CASSLKSGGSPLHF. CDR3 nucleotide sequence: TGTGCCAGCAGCTTAAAGTCCGGAGGGTCACCCCTCCACTTT.